This entry lists 12 T cell receptor beta chains sequenced from one sample in a study of neurological immune-mediated disorders. MiXCR was run by TCRdb on the 5' RACE reads, yielding one entry per CDR3 protein. The table has 45,000 to 50,000 distinct CDR3 sequences, less than 4% seen once; the top ten hold about 15%. Sequencing input: PBMCs. Receptors were obtained from a woman between 45 and 65 years old with multiple sclerosis.

This clonotype was seen repeatedly, ten times or more. V usage is TRBV5-1 and J usage is TRBJ2-1; 10 bases match TRBD2. The V gene end was trimmed by 4 bases and the J gene end by 10 bases; junction bases not matched to a gene: 8. This CDR3 is built from 14 residues. The germline CDR1 and CDR2 sequences are SGHRS and YFSETQ. The CDR3 nucleotides are TGCGCCAGCAGCCCACTGATTAGCGGGAGGGAGCAGTTCTTC. Protein sequence: CASSPLISGREQFF.

Only one count was recorded for this clonotype. The chain uses TRBV10-2 and TRBJ2-1, with 9 bases lining up with TRBD1. This CDR3 contains 17 residues. V lost 8 bases and J lost 6; bases outside the gene matches: 17. CDR1 is WSHSY, CDR2 SAAADI, per germline. The CDR3 nucleotides are TGCGCCAGCGGAGGCGGGACAGGGAGTATTCCCATCAATGAGCAGTTCTTC. Translating gives CASGGGTGSIPINEQFF.

The chain employs TRBV11-2 and TRBJ2-2; D possibly corresponds to TRBD1 (6 bases). Germline CDR1 and CDR2: SGHAT and FQNNGV. Trimming shortened V by 4 bases and J by 4 bases, and 16 bases separated the two germline ends. The CDR3 runs 16 residues. CDR3: CASSYSPGQATGELFF. The CDR3 DNA is TGTGCCAGCAGCTACAGCCCGGGACAAGCCACCGGGGAGCTGTTTTTT.

Many counts were recorded for this clonotype. The V and J genes are TRBV5-1 and TRBJ2-3; TRBD2 aligns across 7 bases. V lost 0 bases and J lost 0; bases outside the gene matches: 10. CDR3 size: 18 residues. The germline gives CDR1 SGHRS, CDR2 YFSETQ. In DNA form, the CDR3 reads TGCGCCAGCAGCTTGGTCTCTGCGGGAGCTTCTAGCACAGATACGCAGTATTTT. Translation: CASSLVSAGASSTDTQYF.

This clonotype has a count of ten or more. The CDR3 loop reads CASSPQGQGDTEAFF. The CDR3 DNA sequence: TGTGCCAGCTCACCGCAGGGACAGGGGGACACTGAAGCTTTCTTT. The chain couples TRBV18 to TRBJ1-1, with 11 bases that match TRBD1. The CDR3 has 15 residues. V lost 3 bases to trimming and J lost 3 bases; unmatched junction nucleotides: 3. CDR1 is KGHSH, CDR2 LQKENI, per germline. The full variable domain, rest sourced from reference TRBV18 and TRBJ1-1, is NAGVMQNPRHLVRRRGQEARLRCSPMKGHSHVYWYRQLPEEGLKFMVYLQKENIIDESGMPKERFSAEFPKEGPSILRIQQVVRGDSAAYFCASSPQGQGDTEAFFGQGTRLTVV.

Remarks on this clonotype: This could be a read error, since a much larger clone is one nucleotide away. The rearrangement links TRBV6-5 to TRBJ2-5, with a tentative D call TRBD1 (5 bases). Germline lookup yields CDR1 MNHEY and CDR2 SVGAGI. The CDR3 sequence is 15 residues long. Trimming pared 6 bases from V and 6 bases from J, leaving 20 bases between. CDR3 nucleotide sequence: TGTGCCAGCAGCGACCACCGTGCAGGGATGAAGACCCAGTACTTC. This sequence encodes CASSDHRAGMKTQYF.

This clonotype was detected many times. J is TRBJ2-1 and V is TRBV11-2; TRBD2 agrees at 11 bases. This CDR3 spans 15 amino acids. CDR1 and CDR2 (germline): SGHAT, FQNNGV. J gave up 4 bases and V 2 bases, and 1 base lay outside the gene matches. CDR3 amino acids: CASSLIAGGYNEQFF. The DNA for the CDR3 is TGTGCCAGCAGCTTAATAGCGGGGGGGTACAATGAGCAGTTCTTC.

This clonotype showed up many times. This rearrangement joins TRBV7-8 to TRBJ2-5; weak D call: TRBD2 (5 bases). V gave up 0 bases and J gave up 4 bases, with 6 bases separating them. The CDR3 totals 13 residues. From germline, CDR1 is SGHVS and CDR2 FQNEAQ. CDR3 sequence (DNA): TGTGCCAGCAGCTTAGCCGGGGTAGAGACCCAGTACTTC. It is translated as CASSLAGVETQYF.

This clonotype has more than one count but fewer than ten. Possible read error: a much larger clone is one base away. CDR3 sequence: CSAYKGDYNEQFF. Written as DNA, the CDR3 is TGCAGTGCATACAAGGGTGACTACAATGAGCAGTTCTTC. The chain recombines TRBV20-1 with TRBJ2-1; D not resolved. The CDR3 length is 13 residues. With 6 bases removed from V and 3 bases from J, the gap between germline ends came to 12 bases. Per the germline V gene, CDR1 is DFQATT and CDR2 is SNEGSKA (reference sequence).

This clonotype was recorded at least ten times. The chain joins TRBV20-1 to TRBJ1-1, with D maybe TRBD1 (6 bases). The CDR3 has 16 amino acids. Trimming pared 4 bases from V and 4 bases from J, leaving 22 bases between. CDR1 and CDR2 from the germline V gene are DFQATT and SNEGSKA (reference sequence). CDR3 protein: CSAIRGALVSGTEAFF. In nucleotides, the CDR3 is TGCAGTGCTATCCGGGGGGCCTTAGTTTCAGGCACTGAAGCTTTCTTT.

In this sample, this clonotype turned up many times. V and J are TRBV20-1 and TRBJ2-7; 8 positions agree with TRBD1. This CDR3 comprises 13 residues. The junction had 8 bases not matched to a gene; V was cut back by 3 bases and J by 7 bases. Germline V gives CDR1 DFQATT, CDR2 SNEGSKA (reference sequence). As DNA, the CDR3 is TGCAGTGCTAGTGTCCAGGGGGCTCGGGAGCAGTACTTC. Its translation is CSASVQGAREQYF.

Details on this clonotype: A read error is likely, as this CDR3 ends without the conserved phenylalanine or tryptophan. This sequence joins TRBV7-6 and TRBJ2-7; maybe TRBD1 (5 bases). This CDR3 has 18 residues. Germline CDR1 SGHVS, CDR2 FNYEAQ. Trimming left V 1 base short and J 0 bases short, with 19 bases between. The CDR3 spells CASSLGEITGFTSYEQYN. CDR3 nucleotide sequence: TGTGCCAGCAGCTTAGGCGAGATTACAGGATTTACCTCCTACGAGCAGTACAAC.